Listed below are T cell receptor beta chains from one sample, sequenced in a study of spatial heterogeneity in lung cancer. From the 5' RACE reads, TCRdb called clonotypes with MiXCR, one entry per CDR3 protein. Of over 95,000 distinct CDR3 sequences listed, 10% to 13% were seen once; the top ten hold approximately 24%. Sample: PBMCs, taken at follow-up. The receptors here all came from a female donor with early-stage non-small cell lung cancer. Each CDR3 is given with its conserved first and last residue. The D gene is left open where the match is weak. Clone size is stated in some rows and not others, as once, few, many or a class when expanded.

cdr3_nt	cdr3_aa	v_call	j_call	clone_size	d_call
TGTGCCAGCAGTTACGGGGGGACAGGGACAAATAATTCACCCCTCCACTTT	CASSYGGTGTNNSPLHF	TRBV6-5	TRBJ1-6	-	TRBD1
TGCAGCGCCGCGGAGAATATGAACACTGAAGCTTTCTTT	CSAAENMNTEAFF	TRBV29-1	TRBJ1-1	few	-
TGCGCCAGCAGCCAAGTTCTGGGCAGACTTAATGAAAAACTGTTTTTT	CASSQVLGRLNEKLFF	TRBV4-3	TRBJ1-4	-	-
TGTGCCAGCAGCCCGGGACTAGCGGGAGGGGAAGTCAAAAACATTCAGTACTTC	CASSPGLAGGEVKNIQYF	TRBV11-3	TRBJ2-4	-	TRBD2
TGTGCCAGCAGCTCCACCGGCGGCCCCGAGCGGTACGAGCAGTACTTC	CASSSTGGPERYEQYF	TRBV5-6	TRBJ2-7	-	-
TGTGCCAGCGGCCCAGAAGCCGGGGAGCTGTTTTTT	CASGPEAGELFF	TRBV25-1	TRBJ2-2	-	-
TGTGCCACCAGTGATTTGTATCTGCCGAACACCGGGGAGCTGTTTTTT	CATSDLYLPNTGELFF	TRBV24-1	TRBJ2-2	many	-
TGTGCCAGCAGCTTCGGGACAGGGTGGGAGACCCAGTACTTC	CASSFGTGWETQYF	TRBV5-4	TRBJ2-5	many	TRBD1
TGTGCCAGCAGTATACTGACAGGTGGAGAGACCCAGTACTTC	CASSILTGGETQYF	TRBV28	TRBJ2-5	few	-
TGTGCCACCAGCAGAAATACAGGGAGCTATGGCTACACCTTC	CATSRNTGSYGYTF	TRBV15	TRBJ1-2	-	-
TGTGCCAGCAGTACAGGGGGAGCCCAGCATTTT	CASSTGGAQHF	TRBV6-1	TRBJ1-5	-	TRBD1
TGTGCCAGCAGTTCAAGTCCGGGACTAGCCCTGTTCTTC	CASSSSPGLALFF	TRBV3-1	TRBJ2-1	-	TRBD2
TGCAGTGCCAAACGACAGAACACCGGGGAGCTTTTTTTT	CSAKRQNTGELFF	TRBV20-1	TRBJ2-2	-	-
TGCGCCAGCAGCAAAGGGACAGGGGCACGTGAGACCCAGTACTTC	CASSKGTGARETQYF	TRBV5-1	TRBJ2-5	-	TRBD1
TGTGCCAGCAGCGTGCGTGATACCTACAATGAGCAGTTCTTC	CASSVRDTYNEQFF	TRBV9	TRBJ2-1	-	-
TGTGCCAGCAGTCCACACGGGACAGGGGGCTCAGATACGCAGTATTTT	CASSPHGTGGSDTQYF	TRBV12-3/TRBV12-4	TRBJ2-3	once	TRBD1
TGTGCCAGCAGTGAAAATCCCATGAACACTGAAGCTTTCTTT	CASSENPMNTEAFF	TRBV6-1	TRBJ1-1	-	-
TGTGCCAGCAGCTTGGAACTGGGACAGGGGGCAGCTTTCTTT	CASSLELGQGAAFF	TRBV7-9	TRBJ1-1	few	TRBD1
TGTGCCAGCAGTTACCGTCCTAGCGGGATGAGAGATACGCAGTATTTT	CASSYRPSGMRDTQYF	TRBV6-2/TRBV6-3	TRBJ2-3	few	TRBD2
TGTGCCAGCAGCCCAGGACTAGCGGGAGAGGGTGAGCAGTTCTTC	CASSPGLAGEGEQFF	TRBV9	TRBJ2-1	many	TRBD2
TGTGCCAGCAGTAACCCCCCTTTTGGGAACCTAGCCAAAAACATTCAGTACTTC	CASSNPPFGNLAKNIQYF	TRBV6-1	TRBJ2-4	few	-
TGTGCCAGCCCTGGACAGGGTCTTCAGCCCCAGCATTTT	CASPGQGLQPQHF	TRBV6-6	TRBJ1-5	many	TRBD1
TGTGCCAGCAGCATAACAGGGTTGGGGGAATATGGCTACACCTTC	CASSITGLGEYGYTF	TRBV5-4	TRBJ1-2	-	-
TGCAGCGTACGACAGTCAACTAATGAAAAACTGTTTTTT	CSVRQSTNEKLFF	TRBV29-1	TRBJ1-4	many	-
TGTGCCAGCAGTCGATCGGGACAGGGTGGGCAGCCCCAGCATTTT	CASSRSGQGGQPQHF	TRBV12-3/TRBV12-4	TRBJ1-5	-	TRBD1
TGTGCCAGCAGCGGTTTAAAGTGGGAGGGTTACAATGAGCAGTTCTTC	CASSGLKWEGYNEQFF	TRBV7-9	TRBJ2-1	few	TRBD2
TGCAGTGCAACTGATAGCGGGAGGGCCTCTGATACGCAGTATTTT	CSATDSGRASDTQYF	TRBV20-1	TRBJ2-3	few	TRBD2
TGTGCCAGCAGCTTAGTGGCGAGGGCCTACAATGAGCAGTTCTTC	CASSLVARAYNEQFF	TRBV11-2	TRBJ2-1	few	-
TGTGCCAGCAGCTTGGGCGGGAGTTCCAACAATGAGCAGTTCTTC	CASSLGGSSNNEQFF	TRBV11-2	TRBJ2-1	many	TRBD2
TGCAGCGTTGAAGTGGTGCGGGAGCAGTTCTTC	CSVEVVREQFF	TRBV29-1	TRBJ2-1	many	-
TGTGCCAGCAGTTGGGGACGGAAGAATGAAAAACTGTTTTTT	CASSWGRKNEKLFF	TRBV6-2/TRBV6-3	TRBJ1-4	-	-
TGCGCCAGCAGCTTGGCCACAGGGGGTCCCCGGGCAGAAGCTTTCTTT	CASSLATGGPRAEAFF	TRBV5-1	TRBJ1-1	few	TRBD1
TGTGCCAGCAGTTACGGAGCGGGAGGGGAAGATACGCAGTATTTT	CASSYGAGGEDTQYF	TRBV6-2/TRBV6-3	TRBJ2-3	-	TRBD2
TGTGCCAGCAGCCGCGTCGGCAATCAGCCCCAGCATTTT	CASSRVGNQPQHF	TRBV3-1	TRBJ1-5	many	-
TGTGCCAGCAGCGTGACTGACATTAGCAATCAGCCCCAGCATTTT	CASSVTDISNQPQHF	TRBV9	TRBJ1-5	few	-
TGTGCCAGCAGTTACTCTGGACAGGGGGCAGGCTACACCTTC	CASSYSGQGAGYTF	TRBV6-5	TRBJ1-2	-	TRBD1
TGTGCCAGCAGTGTAGGACTTTCTCTTGGGGATGAGCAGTTCTTC	CASSVGLSLGDEQFF	TRBV2	TRBJ2-1	once	-
TGTGCCAGCAGCTTAGTACCACTAGCGGGGGGCACAGATACGCAGTATTTT	CASSLVPLAGGTDTQYF	TRBV11-2	TRBJ2-3	few	TRBD2
TGTGCCAGCAGTCAGACTAGCGGGAGTAAGACCCAGTACTTC	CASSQTSGSKTQYF	TRBV28	TRBJ2-5	many	TRBD2
TGCAGTGCTAGGGACGGGAGCATCGGCAATGAGCAGTTCTTC	CSARDGSIGNEQFF	TRBV20-1	TRBJ2-1	few	-
TGCAGTGCTAGAGATCGGACAGGGAGGCGGCGGTACTTC	CSARDRTGRRRYF	TRBV20-1	TRBJ2-4	few	TRBD1
TGTGCCATCAGTGAGCCGGGACAGGGGTTTAGCAATGAGCAGTTCTTC	CAISEPGQGFSNEQFF	TRBV10-3	TRBJ2-1	few	TRBD1
TGTGCCAGCAGCCCCGCCGGTCCGTTTCCCCTCCACTTT	CASSPAGPFPLHF	TRBV7-2	TRBJ1-6	many	-
TGTGCCTGGGTCCCATTAGCCGCAGGAGGGAATGAGCAGTTCTTC	CAWVPLAAGGNEQFF	TRBV30	TRBJ2-1	once	-
TGTGCCAGCAGTTTAATGCCTAGCGGGAGCACAGATACGCAGTATTTT	CASSLMPSGSTDTQYF	TRBV28	TRBJ2-3	few	TRBD2
TGTGCCAGCAGCGTAGTCCCGGGGAGCGGGAGTACAGATACGCAGTATTTT	CASSVVPGSGSTDTQYF	TRBV9	TRBJ2-3	few	TRBD2
TGCAGCGTTGAGCCCATCCAAGAGACCCAGTACTTC	CSVEPIQETQYF	TRBV29-1	TRBJ2-5	-	-